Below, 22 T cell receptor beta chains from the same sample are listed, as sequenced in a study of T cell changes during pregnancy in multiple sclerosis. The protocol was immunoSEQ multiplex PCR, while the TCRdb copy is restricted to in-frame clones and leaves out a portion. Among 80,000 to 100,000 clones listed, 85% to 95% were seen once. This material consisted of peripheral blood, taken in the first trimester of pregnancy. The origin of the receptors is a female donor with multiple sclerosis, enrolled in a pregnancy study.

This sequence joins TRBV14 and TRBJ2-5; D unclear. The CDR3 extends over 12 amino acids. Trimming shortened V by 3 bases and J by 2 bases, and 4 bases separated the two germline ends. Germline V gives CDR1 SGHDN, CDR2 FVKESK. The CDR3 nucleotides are TGTGCCAGCAGCCACGTACAAGAGACCCAGTACTTC. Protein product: CASSHVQETQYF.

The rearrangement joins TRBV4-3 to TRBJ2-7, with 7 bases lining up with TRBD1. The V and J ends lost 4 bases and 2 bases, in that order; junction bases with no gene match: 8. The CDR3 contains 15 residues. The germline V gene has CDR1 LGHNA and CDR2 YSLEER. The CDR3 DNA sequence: TGCGCCAGCAGCCGCTACAGGGGATTGACCTACGAGCAGTACTTC. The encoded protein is CASSRYRGLTYEQYF.

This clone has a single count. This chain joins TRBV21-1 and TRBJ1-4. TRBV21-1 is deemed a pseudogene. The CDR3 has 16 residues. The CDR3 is CASSNYRRRRREKLFF. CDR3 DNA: TGTGCCAGCAGCAATTACCGACGGAGAAGGAGAGAAAAACTGTTTTTT.

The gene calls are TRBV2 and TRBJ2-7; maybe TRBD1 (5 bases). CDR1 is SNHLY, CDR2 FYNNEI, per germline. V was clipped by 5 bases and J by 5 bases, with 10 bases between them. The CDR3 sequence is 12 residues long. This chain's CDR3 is CASSPIGDEQYF. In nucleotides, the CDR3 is TGTGCCAGCAGTCCTATAGGGGACGAGCAGTACTTC.

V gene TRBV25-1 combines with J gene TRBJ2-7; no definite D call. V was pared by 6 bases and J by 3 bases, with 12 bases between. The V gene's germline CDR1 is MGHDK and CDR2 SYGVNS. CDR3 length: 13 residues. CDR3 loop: CASSAPALYEQYF. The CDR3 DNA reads TGTGCCAGCAGCGCTCCCGCGCTCTACGAGCAGTACTTC.

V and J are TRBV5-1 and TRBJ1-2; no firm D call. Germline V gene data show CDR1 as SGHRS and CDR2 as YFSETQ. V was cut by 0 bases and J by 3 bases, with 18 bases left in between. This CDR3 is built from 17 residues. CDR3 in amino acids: CASSLAEFGRPHYGYTF. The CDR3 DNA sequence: TGCGCCAGCAGCTTGGCTGAGTTCGGCAGGCCGCACTATGGCTACACCTTC.

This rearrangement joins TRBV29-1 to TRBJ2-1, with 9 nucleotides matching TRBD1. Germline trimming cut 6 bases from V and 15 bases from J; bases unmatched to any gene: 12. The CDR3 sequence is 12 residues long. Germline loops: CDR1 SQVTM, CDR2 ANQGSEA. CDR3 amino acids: CSVARDRELVFF. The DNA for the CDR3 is TGCAGCGTGGCCCGGGACAGGGAATTGGTGTTCTTC.

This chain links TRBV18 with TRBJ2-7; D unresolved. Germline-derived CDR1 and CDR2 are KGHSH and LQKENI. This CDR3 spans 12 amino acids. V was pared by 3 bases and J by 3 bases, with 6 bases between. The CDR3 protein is CASSPRGYEQYF. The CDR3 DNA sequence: TGTGCCAGCTCACCCCGCGGCTACGAGCAGTACTTC.

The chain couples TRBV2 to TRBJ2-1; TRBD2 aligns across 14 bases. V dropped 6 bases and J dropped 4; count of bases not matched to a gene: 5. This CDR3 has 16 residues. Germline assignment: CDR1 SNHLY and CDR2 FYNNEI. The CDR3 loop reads CASSVGTSGRYNEQFF. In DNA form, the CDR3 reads TGTGCCAGCAGCGTGGGGACTAGCGGGAGATACAATGAGCAGTTCTTC.

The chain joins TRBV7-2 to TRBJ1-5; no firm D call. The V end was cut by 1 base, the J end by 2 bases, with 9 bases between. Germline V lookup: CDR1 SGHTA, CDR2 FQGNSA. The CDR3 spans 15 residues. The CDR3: CASSLDTGRNQPQHF. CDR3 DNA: TGTGCCAGCAGCTTAGATACTGGGCGCAATCAGCCCCAGCATTTT.

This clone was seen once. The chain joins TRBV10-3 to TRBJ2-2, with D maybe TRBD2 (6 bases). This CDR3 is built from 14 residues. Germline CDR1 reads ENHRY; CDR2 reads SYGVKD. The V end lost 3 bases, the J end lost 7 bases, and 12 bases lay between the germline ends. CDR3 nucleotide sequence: TGTGCCATCAGTGACGTGGGCGGGAACGGGGAGCTGTTTTTT. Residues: CAISDVGGNGELFF.

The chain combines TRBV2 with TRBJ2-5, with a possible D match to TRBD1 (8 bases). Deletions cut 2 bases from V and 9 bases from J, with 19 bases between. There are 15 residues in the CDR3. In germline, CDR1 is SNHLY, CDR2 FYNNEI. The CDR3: CASSEKTGGAGAQYF. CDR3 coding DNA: TGTGCCAGCAGTGAAAAAACAGGGGGGGCAGGCGCCCAGTACTTC.

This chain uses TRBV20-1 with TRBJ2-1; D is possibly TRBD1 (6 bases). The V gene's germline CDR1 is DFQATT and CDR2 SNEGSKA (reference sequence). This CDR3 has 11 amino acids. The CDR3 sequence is CSNRDYNEQFF. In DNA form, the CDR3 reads TGCAGCAACAGGGACTACAATGAGCAGTTCTTC.

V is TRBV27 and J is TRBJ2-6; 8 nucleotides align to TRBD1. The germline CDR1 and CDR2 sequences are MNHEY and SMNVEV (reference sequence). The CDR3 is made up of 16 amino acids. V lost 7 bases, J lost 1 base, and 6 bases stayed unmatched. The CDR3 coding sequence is TGTGCCAGCATGGACAGGGTTGCTTCTGGGGCCAACGTCCTGACTTTC. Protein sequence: CASMDRVASGANVLTF.

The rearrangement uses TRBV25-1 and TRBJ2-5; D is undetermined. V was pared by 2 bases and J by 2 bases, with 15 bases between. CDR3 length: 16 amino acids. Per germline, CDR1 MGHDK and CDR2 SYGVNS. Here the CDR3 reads CASSEGWRDGQETQYF. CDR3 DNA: TGTGCCAGCAGTGAAGGGTGGCGAGACGGGCAAGAGACCCAGTACTTC.

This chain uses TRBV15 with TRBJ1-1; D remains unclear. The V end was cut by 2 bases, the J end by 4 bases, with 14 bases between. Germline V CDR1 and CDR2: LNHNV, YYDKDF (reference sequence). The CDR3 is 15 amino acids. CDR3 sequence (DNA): TGTGCCACCAGCAGATTTAGAGAGGGAGGCACTGAAGCTTTCTTT. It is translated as CATSRFREGGTEAFF.

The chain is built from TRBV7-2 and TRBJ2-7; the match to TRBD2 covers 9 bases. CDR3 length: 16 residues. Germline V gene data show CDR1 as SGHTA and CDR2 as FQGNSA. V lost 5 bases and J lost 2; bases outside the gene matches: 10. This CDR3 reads CASSRLAGGGPYEQYF. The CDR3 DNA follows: TGTGCCAGCAGCCGTTTGGCGGGAGGGGGTCCCTACGAGCAGTACTTC. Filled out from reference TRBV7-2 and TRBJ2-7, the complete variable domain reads GAGVSQSPSNKVTEKGKDVELRCDPISGHTALYWYRQSLGQGLEFLIYFQGNSAPDKSGLPSDRFSAERTGGSVSTLTIQRTQQEDSAVYLCASSRLAGGGPYEQYFGPGTRLTVT.

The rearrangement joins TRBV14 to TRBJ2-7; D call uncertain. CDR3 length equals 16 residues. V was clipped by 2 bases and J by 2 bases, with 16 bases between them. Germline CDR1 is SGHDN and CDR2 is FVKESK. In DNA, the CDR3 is TGTGCCAGCAGCCAATCCAGGTTCGTAGGCGCCTACGAGCAGTACTTC. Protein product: CASSQSRFVGAYEQYF.

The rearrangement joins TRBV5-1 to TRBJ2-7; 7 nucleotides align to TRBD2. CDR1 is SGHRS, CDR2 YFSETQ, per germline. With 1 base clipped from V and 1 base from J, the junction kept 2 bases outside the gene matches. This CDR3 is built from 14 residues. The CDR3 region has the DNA TGCGCCAGCAGCTTGATGGGAGGGTCCTACGAGCAGTACTTC. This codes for CASSLMGGSYEQYF. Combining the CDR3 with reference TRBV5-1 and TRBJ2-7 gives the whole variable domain KAGVTQTPRYLIKTRGQQVTLSCSPISGHRSVSWYQQTPGQGLQFLFEYFSETQRNKGNFPGRFSGRQFSNSRSEMNVSTLELGDSALYLCASSLMGGSYEQYFGPGTRLTVT.

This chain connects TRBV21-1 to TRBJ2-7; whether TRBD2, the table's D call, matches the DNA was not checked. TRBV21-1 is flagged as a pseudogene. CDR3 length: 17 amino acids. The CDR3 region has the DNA TGTGCCAGCAGCGCTAGGGGTGGGAGGGTCCCCGTCTACGAGCAGTACTTC. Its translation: CASSARGGRVPVYEQYF.

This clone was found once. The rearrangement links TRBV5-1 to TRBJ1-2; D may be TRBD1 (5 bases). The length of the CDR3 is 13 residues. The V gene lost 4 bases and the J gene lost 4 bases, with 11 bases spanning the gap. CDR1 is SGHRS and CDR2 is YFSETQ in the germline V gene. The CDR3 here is CASSPDIPYGYTF. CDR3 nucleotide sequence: TGCGCCAGCAGCCCGGACATCCCCTATGGCTACACCTTC.

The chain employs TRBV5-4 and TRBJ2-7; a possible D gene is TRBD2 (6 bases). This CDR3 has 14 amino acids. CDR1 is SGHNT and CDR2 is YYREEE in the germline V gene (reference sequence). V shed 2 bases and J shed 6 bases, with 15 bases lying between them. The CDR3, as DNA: TGTGCCAGCAGCTTCCGTGGGGGAGGCGGCGAGCAGTACTTC. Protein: CASSFRGGGGEQYF.